One and the same sample provided the 23 T cell receptor beta chains below, sequenced in a study of cytomegalovirus exposure and HLA in healthy donors. PCR amplification relied on 60 Vbeta primers (plus 13 Jbeta primers). The protocol was immunoSEQ multiplex PCR, while the TCRdb copy is restricted to in-frame clones and leaves out a portion. The profile shows 90,000 to 110,000 clones, approximately 82% of them singletons. Source material: PBMCs. The receptors here all came from a man aged 40-55 years in good health and CMV-seropositive.

The chain links TRBV7-9 to TRBJ1-1, with D maybe TRBD1 (5 bases). The CDR3 spans 14 residues. V dropped 5 bases and J dropped 5 bases, with 15 bases sitting between them. Germline values: CDR1 SEHNR, CDR2 FQNEAQ (reference sequence). CDR3 DNA sequence: TGTGCCAGCAGCCTAGGGGCCACGGGGACTGAAGCTTTCTTT. Encoded protein: CASSLGATGTEAFF.

This clone was counted only a few times. One junction end does not reproduce the germline sequence, and a read error may be involved. The V gene is TRBV7-9, the J gene TRBJ2-2; D gene uncertain. Looked up from germline, CDR1 is SEHNR and CDR2 is FQNEAQ (reference sequence). The CDR3 extends over 15 amino acids. CDR3 residues: CSSSLRAGVTGELFF. For the CDR3, the DNA is TGTTCCAGCAGCTTACGCGCTGGAGTAACCGGGGAGCTGTTTTTT.

In this sample, this clone turned up a few times. The V and J genes are TRBV19 and TRBJ1-5; TRBD1 agrees at 7 bases. This CDR3 has 14 amino acids. After removal of 5 bases from V and 10 bases from J, the junction contained 11 bases not matched to a gene. CDR1 is LNHDA and CDR2 is SQIVND in the germline V gene (reference sequence). CDR3 sequence reads: CASSGTGTDRPQHF. The CDR3 DNA follows: TGTGCCAGTAGTGGGACGGGGACAGACAGACCCCAGCATTTT. The whole variable domain, filled in from reference TRBV19 and TRBJ1-5, reads DGGITQSPKYLFRKEGQNVTLSCEQNLNHDAMYWYRQDPGQGLRLIYYSQIVNDFQKGDIAEGYSVSREKKESFPLTVTSAQKNPTAFYLCASSGTGTDRPQHFGDGTRLSIL.

V and J are TRBV7-3 and TRBJ2-1; 9 bases match TRBD2. The V segment lost 5 bases and the J segment 8 bases; nucleotides outside the gene matches: 10. Per the germline V gene, CDR1 is SGHTA and CDR2 is FQGTGA. The CDR3 is 15 amino acids. CDR3 DNA: TGTGCCAGCAGCGTTAGGGCTAGCGGGAAGGATGAGCAGTTCTTC. Its translation: CASSVRASGKDEQFF.

The chain links TRBV30 to TRBJ2-3, with TRBD2 matching 14 bases. Germline V CDR1 and CDR2: GTSNPN, SVGIG (reference sequence). Trimming at V came to 8 bases and at J to 1 base, leaving 8 bases not matched to a gene. CDR3 length equals 16 residues. The CDR3, as DNA: TGTGCCCGCGGACTAGCGGGGGGCTTCGGCACAGATACGCAGTATTTT. It codes for CARGLAGGFGTDTQYF. The full variable domain, rest sourced from reference TRBV30 and TRBJ2-3, is SQTIHQWPATLVQPVGSPLSLECTVEGTSNPNLYWYRQAAGRGLQLLFYSVGIGQISSEVPQNLSASRPQDRQFILSSKKLLLSDSGFYLCARGLAGGFGTDTQYFGPGTRLTVL.

In its sample, this clone was seen once. J is TRBJ2-5 and V is TRBV7-9, with D perhaps TRBD1 (6 bases). Per the germline V gene, CDR1 is SEHNR and CDR2 is FQNEAQ (reference sequence). V lost 0 bases, J lost 4 bases, and 9 bases lay in between. The CDR3 spans 14 residues. CDR3 coding DNA: TGTGCCAGCAGCTTAGCGAAAGGGGGAGAGACCCAGTACTTC. Protein product: CASSLAKGGETQYF.

This clone appeared a few times. J is TRBJ2-7 and V is TRBV29-1, with a tentative D call TRBD1 (6 bases). V was pared by 5 bases and J by 6 bases, with 17 bases between. CDR3 length: 13 residues. Germline V gives CDR1 SQVTM, CDR2 ANQGSEA. CDR3 protein: CSVPHRQDLEQYF. The CDR3 DNA reads TGCAGCGTTCCTCATCGACAGGATCTCGAGCAGTACTTC.

Only a few counts were recorded for this clone. The chain uses TRBV7-3 and TRBJ1-6; possible D gene TRBD1, 5 bases. The CDR3 contains 13 residues. Germline CDR1 reads SGHTA; CDR2 reads FQGTGA. The V and J ends lost 5 bases and 13 bases respectively, with 15 bases between them. The CDR3 region is CASSPRVGEPLHF. CDR3 DNA sequence: TGTGCCAGCAGCCCCAGGGTAGGCGAGCCCCTCCACTTT.

The chain joins TRBV7-3 to TRBJ1-2; D may be TRBD1 (5 bases). The CDR3 is 14 residues long. Trimming cost V 5 bases and J 2 bases, with 12 bases left between them. The V gene's germline CDR1 is SGHTA and CDR2 FQGTGA. CDR3 region: CASSLGTGNYGYTF. The CDR3, as DNA: TGTGCCAGCAGCCTGGGTACAGGAAACTATGGCTACACCTTC.

Only a few counts were recorded for this clone. The chain combines TRBV6-1 with TRBJ1-2; D is undetermined. The CDR3 is made up of 14 amino acids. The V end lost 2 bases, the J end lost 3 bases, and 10 bases lay between the germline ends. Germline CDR1 reads MNHNS; CDR2 reads SASEGT. CDR3 bases: TGTGCCAGCAGTGAATTAGTCAGGCACTATGGCTACACCTTC. It yields the protein CASSELVRHYGYTF.

The chain uses TRBV7-9 and TRBJ2-1; D perhaps matches TRBD2 (6 bases). CDR1 is SEHNR, CDR2 FQNEAQ, per germline (reference sequence). V was trimmed by 0 bases and J by 4 bases, leaving 10 bases between them. The CDR3 is 15 amino acids. The CDR3 DNA reads as TGTGCCAGCAGCTTAGCGCAAGGGACTTACAATGAGCAGTTCTTC. It specifies CASSLAQGTYNEQFF. The full variable domain, its missing parts supplied by reference TRBV7-9 and TRBJ2-1, is DTGVSQNPRHKITKRGQNVTFRCDPISEHNRLYWYRQTLGQGPEFLTYFQNEAQLEKSRLLSDRFSAERPKGSFSTLEIQRTEQGDSAMYLCASSLAQGTYNEQFFGPGTRLTVL.

V and J are TRBV5-8 and TRBJ2-5, with TRBD1 as a possible D gene (5 bases). V was cut by 2 bases and J by 1 base, with 9 bases left in between. Per the germline V gene, CDR1 is SGHTS and CDR2 is YDEGEE. There are 14 residues in the CDR3. For the CDR3, the DNA is TGTGCCAGCAGCTTTGGCAGGGCCCAAGAGACCCAGTACTTC. Residues: CASSFGRAQETQYF.

The J gene is TRBJ2-7, the V gene TRBV30, with TRBD2 as a possible D gene (6 bases). This CDR3 is built from 13 residues. The V and J ends lost 0 bases and 7 bases respectively, with 13 bases between them. Per germline, CDR1 GTSNPN and CDR2 SVGIG (reference sequence). CDR3 sequence (DNA): TGTGCCTGGAGTGTAAGCGGGCCTCGGGAGCAGTACTTC. Its translation: CAWSVSGPREQYF.

This chain uses TRBV29-1 with TRBJ2-5, with TRBD2 matching over 11 bases. Trimming at V came to 4 bases and at J to 6 bases, leaving 10 bases not matched to a gene. Germline CDR1 reads SQVTM; CDR2 reads ANQGSEA. The CDR3 spans 15 residues. CDR3 nucleotide sequence: TGCAGCGTTGGGGGTAGCGGGGGGGCCGAGAAGACCCAGTACTTC. Translated: CSVGGSGGAEKTQYF.

This clone came up a few times. This sequence joins TRBV5-6 and TRBJ2-5; 9 positions match TRBD2. Unmatched junction bases numbered 5, after V lost 1 base and J lost 1 base. The germline CDR1 and CDR2 sequences are SGHDT and YYEEEE. The CDR3 is 16 amino acids. The CDR3 is CASSLKSAGGQETQYF. CDR3 nucleotide sequence: TGTGCCAGCAGCTTGAAGTCAGCGGGGGGCCAAGAGACCCAGTACTTC.

J is TRBJ2-2 and V is TRBV7-2, with a weak D call TRBD1 (6 bases). Germline CDR1 reads SGHTA; CDR2 reads FQGNSA. V was shortened by 5 bases and J by 4 bases, with 11 bases between the two germline ends. The CDR3 sequence is 14 residues long. The CDR3 DNA follows: TGTGCCAGCAGCCTAGGACAGCTCACCGGGGAGCTGTTTTTT. It translates to CASSLGQLTGELFF.

This chain joins TRBV11-2 and TRBJ2-5; 9 nucleotides agree with TRBD1. Near its end, the DNA agrees better with TRBJ2-7, so the J call may be wrong. CDR1 is SGHAT, CDR2 FQNNGV, per germline. The CDR3 extends over 15 amino acids. In DNA, the CDR3 is TGTGCCAGCAGCCCCTGGACAGGGGCCTCCTACGAGCAGTACTTC. It is translated as CASSPWTGASYEQYF.

The CDR3 spells CASSQADLLAEGTNEQFF. The DNA for the CDR3 is TGCGCCAGCAGCCAAGCCGACTTACTAGCGGAGGGTACAAATGAGCAGTTCTTC. The rearrangement links TRBV4-1 to TRBJ2-1, with 8 bases lining up with TRBD2. The CDR3 length is 18 residues. Germline assignment: CDR1 MGHRA and CDR2 YSYEKL. The trim removed 1 base at V and 7 bases at J, leaving 15 bases unmatched.

In regard to this clone: A read error is likely here: a far larger clone is one base away. The V and J genes are TRBV5-6 and TRBJ2-5; possibly TRBD1 for D (7 bases). This CDR3 spans 16 amino acids. Germline assignment: CDR1 SGHDT and CDR2 YYEEEE. Trimming removed 0 bases at V and 0 bases at J, with 12 bases between. The chain's CDR3 is CASSLAAGGYQETQYF. DNA for the CDR3: TGTGCCAGCAGCTTGGCGGCAGGGGGGTACCAAGAGACCCAGTACTTC.

The chain employs TRBV6-6 and TRBJ1-5, with 9 nucleotides matching TRBD1. Germline V lookup: CDR1 MNHNY, CDR2 SVGAGI (reference sequence). V lost 4 bases and J lost 1; bases outside the gene matches: 5. This CDR3 spans 16 amino acids. CDR3 sequence (DNA): TGTGCCAGCAGTTCCGCCGACAGGGGGAGCAATCAGCCCCAGCATTTT. This gives the protein CASSSADRGSNQPQHF.

The chain is built from TRBV6-6 and TRBJ2-7, with 9 bases matching TRBD2. The CDR3 has 15 residues. Losses at the gene ends were 4 bases for V and 5 bases for J; bases not matched to a gene: 9. Germline V lookup: CDR1 MNHNY, CDR2 SVGAGI (reference sequence). The CDR3 bases are TGTGCCAGCAGTTTCCTGGGCGGGGGGGGGAACGAGCAGTACTTC. This sequence encodes CASSFLGGGGNEQYF.

The gene calls are TRBV28 and TRBJ1-6; 8 bases are a match to TRBD1. V shed 7 bases, J shed 7 bases, and the junction held 6 bases outside the gene matches. The germline CDR1 and CDR2 sequences are MDHEN and SYDVKM. This CDR3 has 14 amino acids. The CDR3 loop reads CASTSGGVNSPLHF. The CDR3 DNA sequence: TGTGCCAGCACCTCAGGGGGCGTAAATTCACCCCTCCACTTT.

Notes on this clone: Sequence at one end of the junction differs from germline and may be a read error. The V and J genes are TRBV11-3 and TRBJ2-6; D might be TRBD1 (6 bases). The CDR3 extends over 15 amino acids. Germline-derived CDR1 and CDR2 are SGHNT and YENEEA. Here the CDR3 DNA reads TGTGCCAGCAGCTTAGGGGGGACAAGGGCCAACGGCCTGACTTTC. Protein product: CASSLGGTRANGLTF.